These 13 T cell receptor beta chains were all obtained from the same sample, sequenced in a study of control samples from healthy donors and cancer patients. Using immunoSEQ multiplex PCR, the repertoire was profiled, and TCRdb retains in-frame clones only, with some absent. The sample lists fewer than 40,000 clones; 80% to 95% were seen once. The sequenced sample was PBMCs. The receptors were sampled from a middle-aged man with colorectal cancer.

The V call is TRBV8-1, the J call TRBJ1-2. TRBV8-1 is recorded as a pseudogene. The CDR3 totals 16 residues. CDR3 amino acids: CGSGRDHSPNTYAYPF. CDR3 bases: TGTGGCAGCGGCCGGGATCATAGCCCAAACACCTATGCCTACCCCTTC.

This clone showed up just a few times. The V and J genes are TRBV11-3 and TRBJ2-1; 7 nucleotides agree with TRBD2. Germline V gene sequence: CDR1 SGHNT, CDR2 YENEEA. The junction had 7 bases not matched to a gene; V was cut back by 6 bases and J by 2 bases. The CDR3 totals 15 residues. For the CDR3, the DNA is TGTGCCAGCAGTTCTCAGGGAGGGGCCTACAATGAGCAGTTCTTC. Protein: CASSSQGGAYNEQFF.

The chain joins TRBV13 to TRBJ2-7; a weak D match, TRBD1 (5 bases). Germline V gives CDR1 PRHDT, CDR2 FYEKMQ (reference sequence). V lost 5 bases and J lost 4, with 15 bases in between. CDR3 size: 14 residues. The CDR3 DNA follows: TGTGCCAGCAGCCTCCCTAGGAAGGGGTACGAGCAGTACTTC. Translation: CASSLPRKGYEQYF.

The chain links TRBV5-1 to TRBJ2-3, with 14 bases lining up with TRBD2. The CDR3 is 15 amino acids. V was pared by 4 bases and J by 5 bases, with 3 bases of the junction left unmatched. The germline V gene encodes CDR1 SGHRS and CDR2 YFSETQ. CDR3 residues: CASSPGLAGGDTQYF. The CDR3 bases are TGCGCCAGCAGCCCCGGACTAGCGGGGGGAGATACGCAGTATTTT.

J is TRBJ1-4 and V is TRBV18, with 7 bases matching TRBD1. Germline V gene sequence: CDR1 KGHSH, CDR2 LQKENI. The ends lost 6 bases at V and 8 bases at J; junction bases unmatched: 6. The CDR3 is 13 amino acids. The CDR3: CASSSTGAEKLFF. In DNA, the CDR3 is TGTGCCAGCTCGTCCACAGGGGCAGAAAAACTGTTTTTT.

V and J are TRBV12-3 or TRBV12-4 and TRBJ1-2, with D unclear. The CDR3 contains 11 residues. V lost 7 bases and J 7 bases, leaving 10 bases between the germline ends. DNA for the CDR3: TGTGCCAGCACCATTGAGGGTGGCTACACCTTC. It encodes CASTIEGGYTF.

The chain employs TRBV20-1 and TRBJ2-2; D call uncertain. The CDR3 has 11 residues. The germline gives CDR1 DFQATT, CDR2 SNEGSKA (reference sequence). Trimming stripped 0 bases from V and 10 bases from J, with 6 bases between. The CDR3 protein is CSARDHLELFF. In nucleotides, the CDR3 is TGCAGTGCTAGAGATCACTTGGAGCTGTTTTTT.

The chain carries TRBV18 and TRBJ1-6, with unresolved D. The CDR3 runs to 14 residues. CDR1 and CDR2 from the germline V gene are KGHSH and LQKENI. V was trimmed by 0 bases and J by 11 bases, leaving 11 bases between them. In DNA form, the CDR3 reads TGTGCCAGCTCACCACCGACGGGGAGGACACCCCTCCACTTT. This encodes CASSPPTGRTPLHF.

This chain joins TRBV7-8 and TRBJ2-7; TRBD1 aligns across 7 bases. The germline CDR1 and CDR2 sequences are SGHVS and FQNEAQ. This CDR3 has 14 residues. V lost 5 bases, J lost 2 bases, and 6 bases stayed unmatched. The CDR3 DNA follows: TGTGCCAGCAGCAAGTCGACAGGGCCCTACGAGCAGTACTTC. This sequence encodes CASSKSTGPYEQYF.

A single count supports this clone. For the CDR3, the DNA is TGTGCCACCTCAGGAGCAAGCAATCAGCCCCAGCATTTT. Encoded protein: CATSGASNQPQHF. V and J are TRBV6-5 and TRBJ1-5; D remains ambiguous. The germline V gene encodes CDR1 MNHEY and CDR2 SVGAGI. CDR3 length: 13 amino acids. Trimming took off 10 bases at V and 1 base at J, with 11 bases between the two ends.

CDR3 nucleotide sequence: TGTGCCAGCAGTCCGCCCCAGCGACGCGAGCAGTTCTTC. It encodes CASSPPQRREQFF. The gene calls are TRBV6-5 and TRBJ2-1; D not resolved. With 5 bases removed from V and 10 bases from J, the gap between germline ends came to 15 bases. The CDR3 is made up of 13 amino acids. The germline V gene encodes CDR1 MNHEY and CDR2 SVGAGI.

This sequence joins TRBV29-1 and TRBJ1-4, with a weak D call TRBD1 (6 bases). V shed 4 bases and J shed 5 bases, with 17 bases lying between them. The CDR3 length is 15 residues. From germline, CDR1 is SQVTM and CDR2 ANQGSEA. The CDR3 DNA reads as TGCAGCGTTGGGGGGGCGGCAGGGGTCAATGAAAAACTGTTTTTT. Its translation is CSVGGAAGVNEKLFF.

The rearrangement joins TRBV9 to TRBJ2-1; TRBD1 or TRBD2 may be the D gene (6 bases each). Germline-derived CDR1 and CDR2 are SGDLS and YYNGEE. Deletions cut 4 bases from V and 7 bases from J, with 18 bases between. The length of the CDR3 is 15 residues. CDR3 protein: CASSPRGEDTNEQFF. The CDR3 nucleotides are TGTGCCAGCAGCCCTAGGGGGGAGGATACTAATGAGCAGTTCTTC. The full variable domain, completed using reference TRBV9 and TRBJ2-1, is DSGVTQTPKHLITATGQRVTLRCSPRSGDLSVYWYQQSLDQGLQFLIQYYNGEERAKGNILERFSAQQFPDLHSELNLSSLELGDSALYFCASSPRGEDTNEQFFGPGTRLTVL.